The 23 T cell receptor beta chains below all came from one sample that was sequenced in a study of post-analysis software for immune sequencing data (dated by TCRdb to about 2015). On the study overall, not on this receptor specifically: About five TRBV segments, including TRBV5-6, TRBV5-1 and TRBV20-1, were significantly more frequent in patients than controls.

Receptors were amplified or captured by PCR. These reads were obtained on an Illumina HiSeq 2500. To reduce PCR and sequencing biases, unique molecular identifiers were built into the TCR beta cDNA libraries. Through fastp at Q25 and MiXCR, TCRdb rebuilt clones from the public reads, retaining in-frame beta chains. Rows are combined by CDR3 protein, so each entry shows the most common genes and DNA. The sample has about 540,000 distinct CDR3 sequences on record, under 40% of them singletons. Approximately 6% of the sample lies in the top ten. No antigens are known for them. Input material: blood. The receptors were gathered from a girl aged 2 to 17 with multiple sclerosis.

This chain connects TRBV12-3 or TRBV12-4 to TRBJ2-3; D remains unclear. V was pared by 3 bases and J by 1 base, with 8 bases between. This CDR3 has 14 residues. As DNA, the CDR3 is TGTGCCAGCAGTTTCATGAGCCGCACAGATACGCAGTATTTT. Amino acids: CASSFMSRTDTQYF.

This clonotype was detected only a few times. The V and J genes are TRBV11-2 and TRBJ2-5, with D unresolved. The germline gives CDR1 SGHAT, CDR2 FQNNGV. The CDR3 runs to 14 residues. Trimming stripped 0 bases from V and 11 bases from J, with 16 bases between. In DNA, the CDR3 is TGTGCCAGCAGCTTAGATCTTACGGTGGGTGAGCAGTACTTC. It specifies CASSLDLTVGEQYF.

The chain recombines TRBV18 with TRBJ2-3; no clear D gene. Trimming left V 3 bases short and J 2 bases short, with 6 bases between. Per germline, CDR1 KGHSH and CDR2 LQKENI. The CDR3 loop spans 13 amino acids. The DNA of the CDR3 is TGTGCCAGCTCACCGCGCGACACAGATACGCAGTATTTT. This translates into CASSPRDTDTQYF.

This clonotype was observed a few times. The chain couples TRBV5-1 to TRBJ1-1; D gene ambiguous. The CDR3 spans 12 residues. Germline assignment: CDR1 SGHRS and CDR2 YFSETQ. V lost 4 bases, J lost 0 bases, and 4 bases lay in between. The CDR3 DNA sequence: TGCGCCAGCAGCACCATGAACACTGAAGCTTTCTTT. Protein sequence: CASSTMNTEAFF.

This chain links TRBV20-1 with TRBJ2-3, with a weak D call TRBD2 (7 bases). This CDR3 has 13 residues. Trimming left V 6 bases short and J 4 bases short, with 14 bases between. Germline values: CDR1 DFQATT, CDR2 SNEGSKA (reference sequence). The DNA for the CDR3 is TGCAGTGCCCTGGAAGGGGGGGCAGATACGCAGTATTTT. It codes for CSALEGGADTQYF.

The J gene is TRBJ2-1, the V gene TRBV12-3 or TRBV12-4, with D perhaps matching TRBD1 or TRBD2 (5 bases each). The CDR3 sequence is 15 residues long. With 2 bases removed from V and 10 bases from J, the gap between germline ends came to 18 bases. CDR3 loop: CASSLSGGEWGEQFF. Written as DNA, the CDR3 is TGTGCCAGCAGTTTATCTGGTGGGGAATGGGGGGAGCAGTTCTTC.

This clonotype was detected only a few times. CDR3 coding DNA: TGTGCCAGCAGCCAAAGACAGCTCCTAGACTATGGCTACACCTTC. Its translation: CASSQRQLLDYGYTF. The chain joins TRBV3-1 to TRBJ1-2; TRBD1 might be the D (5 bases). V lost 2 bases and J lost 3, with 13 bases in between. CDR3 size: 15 residues. Germline V lookup: CDR1 LGHDT, CDR2 YNNKEL (reference sequence). Full variable domain (outside the CDR3, taken from reference TRBV3-1 and TRBJ1-2): DTAVSQTPKYLVTQMGNDKSIKCEQNLGHDTMYWYKQDSKKFLKIMFSYNNKELIINETVPNRFSPKSPDKAHLNLHINSLELGDSAVYFCASSQRQLLDYGYTFGSGTRLTVV.

This clonotype was detected only once. The V gene is TRBV12-3 or TRBV12-4, the J gene TRBJ1-1, with a tentative D call TRBD1 (6 bases). Trimming took off 3 bases at V and 6 bases at J, with 11 bases between the two ends. The CDR3 length is 13 residues. CDR3 residues: CASSFQGMAEAFF. The CDR3 bases are TGTGCCAGCAGTTTCCAGGGGATGGCTGAAGCTTTCTTT.

This clonotype was seen many times. V is TRBV20-1 and J is TRBJ2-6; D is undetermined. V was cut by 5 bases and J by 2 bases, with 7 bases left in between. Per the germline V gene, CDR1 is DFQATT and CDR2 is SNEGSKA (reference sequence). The CDR3 consists of 13 residues. The CDR3 DNA is TGCAGTGCTGCGGTACCTGGGGCCAACGTCCTGACTTTC. Translation: CSAAVPGANVLTF.

This clonotype was counted between two and nine times. The chain has TRBV4-2 and TRBJ2-1; a possible D gene is TRBD2 (5 bases). Deletions cut 0 bases from V and 10 bases from J, with 19 bases between. The length of the CDR3 is 16 residues. In germline, CDR1 is LGHNA, CDR2 YNFKEQ. CDR3 coding DNA: TGTGCCAGCAGCCAAGATGGGAGCGTCACGTCCAGGGAGCAGTTCTTC. Its translation: CASSQDGSVTSREQFF.

Only a few counts were recorded for this clonotype. This sequence joins TRBV20-1 and TRBJ2-1, with a weak D call TRBD2 (6 bases). Germline V gives CDR1 DFQATT, CDR2 SNEGSKA (reference sequence). V dropped 6 bases and J dropped 1 base, with 19 bases sitting between them. This CDR3 spans 16 amino acids. The CDR3 spells CSARGGGDPSYNEQFF. DNA of the CDR3: TGCAGTGCCCGAGGAGGCGGGGACCCTTCCTACAATGAGCAGTTCTTC.

This clonotype has just a few counts. The chain links TRBV27 to TRBJ2-5, with 11 bases aligning to TRBD2. Per the germline V gene, CDR1 is MNHEY and CDR2 is SMNVEV (reference sequence). This CDR3 has 16 residues. Trimming at V came to 5 bases and at J to 4 bases, leaving 9 bases not matched to a gene. The CDR3 DNA reads TGTGCCAGCAGTCCGGCGATAGCGGGGGGGCGAGAGACCCAGTACTTC. It encodes CASSPAIAGGRETQYF.

This clonotype has a handful of counts. V is TRBV11-2 and J is TRBJ2-3; TRBD2 matches 9 bases. The ends lost 6 bases at V and 6 bases at J; junction bases unmatched: 10. The CDR3 spans 15 residues. The germline gives CDR1 SGHAT, CDR2 FQNNGV. CDR3 DNA: TGTGCCAGCAGGCCAATCCTAGCGGGGCGGGATACGCAGTATTTT. Amino acids: CASRPILAGRDTQYF. The full variable domain, its missing parts supplied by reference TRBV11-2 and TRBJ2-3, is EAGVAQSPRYKIIEKRQSVAFWCNPISGHATLYWYQQILGQGPKLLIQFQNNGVVDDSQLPKDRFSAERLKGVDSTLKIQPAKLEDSAVYLCASRPILAGRDTQYFGPGTRLTVL.

The chain carries TRBV5-5 and TRBJ1-5; possibly TRBD1 for D (6 bases). Germline CDR1 is SGHKS and CDR2 is YYEKEE (reference sequence). This CDR3 contains 17 residues. V was pared by 4 bases and J by 0 bases, with 17 bases between. The CDR3 region has the DNA TGTGCCAGCAGCCCCAGAGGGGGGGGCAATAGCAATCAGCCCCAGCATTTT. Protein: CASSPRGGGNSNQPQHF.

The CDR3 DNA follows: TGCAGTGCCAGGTGGGGGGGCGTGACAGATACGCAGTATTTT. Protein sequence: CSARWGGVTDTQYF. This sequence joins TRBV20-1 and TRBJ2-3; TRBD2 is a possible D gene (7 bases). This CDR3 has 14 amino acids. The germline V gene has CDR1 DFQATT and CDR2 SNEGSKA (reference sequence). V shed 6 bases and J shed 3 bases, with 16 bases lying between them.

This rearrangement joins TRBV7-2 to TRBJ1-5, with D possibly matching TRBD1 (5 bases). Germline CDR1 reads SGHTA; CDR2 reads FQGNSA. The CDR3 runs 16 residues. With 3 bases removed from V and 0 bases from J, the gap between germline ends came to 12 bases. The CDR3 DNA follows: TGTGCCAGCAGCTTCGGGACGGGCCTTAGCAATCAGCCCCAGCATTTT. Its protein is CASSFGTGLSNQPQHF.

The gene calls are TRBV4-1 and TRBJ2-5; the match to TRBD1 covers 9 bases. The CDR3 length is 12 residues. Germline lookup yields CDR1 MGHRA and CDR2 YSYEKL. V lost 1 base to trimming and J lost 11 bases; unmatched junction nucleotides: 2. DNA of the CDR3: TGCGCCAGCAGCCAAGTGGGACAGGGACAGTACTTC. It specifies CASSQVGQGQYF.

This clonotype was seen many times. V usage is TRBV9 and J usage is TRBJ1-2; D not certain. V was pared by 0 bases and J by 4 bases, with 10 bases between. The CDR3 is 14 residues long. CDR1 SGDLS and CDR2 YYNGEE come from the germline V gene. In DNA form, the CDR3 reads TGTGCCAGCAGCGTAGGAGTGGAGTTCTATGGCTACACCTTC. This translates into CASSVGVEFYGYTF.

The sample holds a few counts of this clonotype. The chain recombines TRBV7-2 with TRBJ2-1; the match to TRBD2 covers 8 bases. Looked up from germline, CDR1 is SGHTA and CDR2 is FQGNSA. This CDR3 spans 15 amino acids. V gave up 1 base and J gave up 4 bases; unmatched junction bases: 3. The CDR3 loop reads CASSLERGGYNEQFF. The CDR3, as DNA: TGTGCCAGCAGCTTAGAACGGGGGGGGTACAATGAGCAGTTCTTC.

This clonotype was picked up a small number of times. V and J are TRBV9 and TRBJ1-4; possibly TRBD1 for D (6 bases). Germline assignment: CDR1 SGDLS and CDR2 YYNGEE. This CDR3 has 15 residues. The V end lost 4 bases, the J end lost 1 base, and 11 bases lay between the germline ends. CDR3 region: CASSLGQLTNEKLFF. The CDR3 DNA reads TGTGCCAGCAGCCTGGGACAACTAACTAATGAAAAACTGTTTTTT.

This chain joins TRBV7-3 and TRBJ2-6; TRBD1 matches 7 bases. V lost 5 bases to trimming and J lost 2 bases; unmatched junction nucleotides: 3. Germline assignment: CDR1 SGHTA and CDR2 FQGTGA. This CDR3 spans 15 amino acids. The CDR3 loop is CASSRDRAGANVLTF. The CDR3 nucleotides are TGTGCCAGCAGCCGAGACAGGGCTGGGGCCAACGTCCTGACTTTC. Full variable domain (missing parts from reference TRBV7-3 and TRBJ2-6): GAGVSQTPSNKVTEKGKYVELRCDPISGHTALYWYRQSLGQGPEFLIYFQGTGAADDSGLPNDRFFAVRPEGSVSTLKIQRTERGDSAVYLCASSRDRAGANVLTFGAGSRLTVL.

In DNA, the CDR3 is TGTGCCAGCACCCCAGCTAGGGGACCAAACTCCTACAATGAGCAGTTCTTC. Its translation: CASTPARGPNSYNEQFF. The V and J genes are TRBV2 and TRBJ2-1; D might be TRBD1 or TRBD2, each matching 5 bases. Trimming removed 7 bases from V and 0 bases from J, with 19 bases in between. The CDR3 consists of 17 residues. Germline V gene lookup returns CDR1 SNHLY and CDR2 FYNNEI.

This clonotype was detected only a few times. V and J are TRBV29-1 and TRBJ1-2; 9 bases are shared with TRBD1. The J segment lost 4 bases and the V segment lost 6 bases, leaving 3 bases of the junction unmatched. The CDR3 has 12 amino acids. CDR1 and CDR2 from the germline V gene are SQVTM and ANQGSEA. In DNA, the CDR3 is TGCAGCGTGCAGGGACAGGGCTATGGCTACACCTTC. Residues: CSVQGQGYGYTF.